This T cell receptor beta chain was profiled in a study of CD8 T cells in Susac syndrome. Sequencing of TCR beta covered CD8+ and CD4+ T cells obtained from blood. Study outcomes and limitations: The study recognized that its TCR sequencing and HLA analysis covered a relatively small number of individuals.

About 0.5 to 1 ug RNA was reverse transcribed with random hexamers. The authors amplified TCR beta CDR3 across 54 Vbeta and 13 Jbeta using immunoSEQ multiplex PCR. TCRdb used MiXCR to reprocess the immunoSEQ multiplex PCR reads, holding one entry per CDR3 protein. The sample consists of roughly 150,000 distinct CDR3 sequences, roughly 95% of them appearing once. In regard to this clonotype: The antigen remains undetermined.

This CDR3 comprises 13 residues. Trimming removed 7 bases at V and 4 bases at J, with 8 bases between. Looked up from germline, CDR1 is SNHLY and CDR2 is FYNNEI. The source material was CD4+ T cells from PBMCs. The TCR comes from a human donor with multiple sclerosis. The rearrangement links TRBV2 to TRBJ2-6, with D unclear. Here the CDR3 reads CASTQIGANVLTF. The CDR3 DNA reads as TGTGCCAGCACCCAGATCGGGGCCAACGTCCTGACTTTC.